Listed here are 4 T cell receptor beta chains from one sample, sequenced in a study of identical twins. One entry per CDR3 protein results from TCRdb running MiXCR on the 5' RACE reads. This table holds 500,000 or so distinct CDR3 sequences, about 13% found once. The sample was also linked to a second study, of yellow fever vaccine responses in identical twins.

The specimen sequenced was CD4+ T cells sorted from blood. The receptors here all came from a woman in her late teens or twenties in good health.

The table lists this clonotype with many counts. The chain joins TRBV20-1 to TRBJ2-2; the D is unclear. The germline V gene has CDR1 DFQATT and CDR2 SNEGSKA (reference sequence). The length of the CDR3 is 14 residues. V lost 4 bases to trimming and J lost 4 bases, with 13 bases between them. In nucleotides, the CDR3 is TGCAGTGCTATACCTCCTCAACCCACCGGGGAGCTGTTTTTT. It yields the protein CSAIPPQPTGELFF.

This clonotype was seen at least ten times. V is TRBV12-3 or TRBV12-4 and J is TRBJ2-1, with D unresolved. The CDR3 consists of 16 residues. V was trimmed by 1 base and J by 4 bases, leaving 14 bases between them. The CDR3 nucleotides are TGTGCCAGCAGTTTAGTTAGGGCACTTTCTTACAATGAGCAGTTCTTC. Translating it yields CASSLVRALSYNEQFF.

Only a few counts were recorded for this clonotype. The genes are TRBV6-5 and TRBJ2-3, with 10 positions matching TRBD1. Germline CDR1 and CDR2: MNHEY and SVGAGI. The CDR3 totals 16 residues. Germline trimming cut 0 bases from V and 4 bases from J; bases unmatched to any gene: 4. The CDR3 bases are TGTGCCAGCAGTTACTCTTGGGACAGGGGATCAGATACGCAGTATTTT. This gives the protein CASSYSWDRGSDTQYF.

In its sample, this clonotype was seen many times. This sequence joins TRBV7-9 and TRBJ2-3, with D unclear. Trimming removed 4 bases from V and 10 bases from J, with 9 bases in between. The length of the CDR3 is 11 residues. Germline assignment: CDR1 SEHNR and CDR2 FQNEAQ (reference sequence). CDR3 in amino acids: CASSSTYAQYF. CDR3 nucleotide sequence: TGTGCCAGCAGCTCCACTTACGCGCAGTATTTT.